This TCR beta chain was retrieved from a study of neurological immune-mediated disorders (dated by TCRdb to between 2018 and 2021). Regarding the complete study: The study compared peripheral blood TCR-beta repertoires of HTLV-I-associated myelopathy (HAM/TSP) patients, multiple sclerosis patients and healthy controls using UMI-based sequencing. Alongside PBMC samples, the set of about 97 TCR-beta libraries contained longitudinal samples, technical triplicates, and paired CD4+ and CD8+ T-cell subsets that had been sorted. The cohort comprised approximately 67 subjects: about 14 HAM/TSP patients, approximately 34 multiple sclerosis patients and around 20 healthy controls. The study at large found these results: Across subjects, expanded clones never shared an identical CDR3 amino acid sequence, which suggests that the TCR-beta repertoires in every group were private. TCR clonal expansion was highest in HAM/TSP patients and lowest in MS patients, with MS patients falling below even healthy controls.

This clonotype was found many times. Its binding antigen is unknown. Nothing much larger sits one base from this clone, and base qualities are not available. For sorted-subset TCR libraries, 1 million sorted CD4+ or CD8+ T cells were used. Peripheral blood underwent Ficoll-Hypaque density gradient centrifugation to isolate PBMCs, which were then cryopreserved in liquid nitrogen. Paired sorted CD4+ and CD8+ subsets came from healthy controls, HAM/TSP patients and MS patients. Via the germline V gene, CDR1 is SGHRS and CDR2 YFSETQ. The CDR3 sequence holds 13 residues, the cysteine and phenylalanine included. The CDR3 DNA has 39 bases and is translated from base 1. Compared with germline, V lacks 2 bases and J lacks 7 bases; bases without a gene match: 5. cDNA was synthesized by template-switch 5'RACE using a primer carrying a 10-nucleotide random unique molecular identifier by which each TCR transcript was tagged. Over 190 million TCR-beta sequences, covering 15-18 subjects, were produced in each sequencing run. Total RNA was extracted with the RNeasy kit. The KAPA Real-time Library Amplification kit was used to amplify TCR-beta VDJ regions with primers targeting the TCR constant region and the 5'RACE anchor. A first PCR added sample indexes and Illumina adaptors, and a second PCR then raised library yield. The roughly 650 bp TCR product was size-selected on a 2% E-gel SizeSelection system after Ampure bead purification. Before pooling, library quality was assessed on a Bioanalyzer, concentration was determined with Qubit, and library quantification was performed with the Kapa Library Quantification kit. Paired-end 2 x 150 bp sequencing of the libraries was performed on an Illumina HiSeq 2500. To increase sequence diversity, about 25-31% phiX was spiked into each library pool. The authors' pipeline ran thus. The UMI-based MiGEC pipeline processed quality-filtered reads and removed over 80% of raw TCR sequences during error correction. IMGT germline references were used for aligning VDJ genes, and each clonotype was defined as a unique CDR3 amino acid sequence together with its V-J genes. Clonal expansion, Shannon diversity, and CDR3 relatedness (CalcPairwiseDistances, ClusterSamples) were evaluated with VDJtools, and phylogenetic trees were built with CLCbio workbench. Clones with at least 8 unique UMIs were defined as expanded, with this threshold being based on coefficient-of-variation modelling across technical triplicates. TCRdb applied fastp at Q25 and MiXCR to the public reads, then kept only in-frame beta chains. Entries that share a CDR3 protein sequence are merged under the most common genes and DNA. V and J calls and clone size were set by TCRdb, not the authors. The sample table holds around 41,000 distinct CDR3 sequences, of which approximately 15% were seen once. Clones ranked in the top ten supply 3% to 4.5% of the sample.

This receptor was obtained from a woman aged 55-70 years with HTLV-1-associated myelopathy (HAM/TSP). This chain is built from TRBV5-1 and TRBJ1-2; TRBD1 aligns with 7 central bases. The sequenced material came from CD4+ T cells from blood. The sequence in DNA is TGCGCCAGCAGCTTAGACAGGGAATTTGGCTACACCTTC. Its translation reads: CASSLDREFGYTF.